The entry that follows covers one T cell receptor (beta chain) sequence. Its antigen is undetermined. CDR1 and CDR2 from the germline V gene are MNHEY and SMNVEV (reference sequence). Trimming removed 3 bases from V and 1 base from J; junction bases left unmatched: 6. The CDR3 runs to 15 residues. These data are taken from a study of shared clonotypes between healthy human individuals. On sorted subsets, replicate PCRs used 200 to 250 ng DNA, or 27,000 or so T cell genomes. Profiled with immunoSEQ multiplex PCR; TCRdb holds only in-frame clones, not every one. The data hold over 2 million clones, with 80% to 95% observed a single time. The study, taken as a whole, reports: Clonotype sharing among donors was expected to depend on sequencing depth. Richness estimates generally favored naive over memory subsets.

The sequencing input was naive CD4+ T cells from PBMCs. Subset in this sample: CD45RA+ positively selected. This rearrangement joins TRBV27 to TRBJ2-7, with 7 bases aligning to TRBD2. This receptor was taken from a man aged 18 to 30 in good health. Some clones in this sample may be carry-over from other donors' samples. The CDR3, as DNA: TGTGCCAGCAGTTTCGGCGGGAGAGATTCCTACGAGCAGTACTTC. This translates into CASSFGGRDSYEQYF.